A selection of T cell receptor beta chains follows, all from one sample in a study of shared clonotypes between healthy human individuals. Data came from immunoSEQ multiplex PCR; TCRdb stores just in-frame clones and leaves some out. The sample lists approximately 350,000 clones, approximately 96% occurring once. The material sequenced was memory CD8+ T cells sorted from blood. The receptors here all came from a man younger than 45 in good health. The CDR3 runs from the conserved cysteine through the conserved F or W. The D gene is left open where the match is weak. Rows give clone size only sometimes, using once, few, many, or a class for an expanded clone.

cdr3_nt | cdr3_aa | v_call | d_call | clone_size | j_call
TGTGCCAGCAGCTTAGAGCCTAGCTGGGGGGGAGAGACCCAGTACTTC | CASSLEPSWGGETQYF | TRBV11-2 | TRBD2 | - | TRBJ2-5
TGCAGCGTTGAAGGGGCCCAGGGGTCGAGCACTGAAGCTTTCTTT | CSVEGAQGSSTEAFF | TRBV29-1 | - | - | TRBJ1-1
TGTGCCAGCAGACGGACTAGCGGGAGTGTTAGCCACGAGCAGTACTTC | CASRRTSGSVSHEQYF | TRBV28 | TRBD2 | once | TRBJ2-7
TGTGCCACCAGCTATGGTTCGTCAGTAGCTAATGAAAAACTGTTTTTT | CATSYGSSVANEKLFF | TRBV15 | - | - | TRBJ1-4
TGTGCCACCAGCAGAGATTCGGGGAAGTCTGGAAACACCATATATTTT | CATSRDSGKSGNTIYF | TRBV15 | - | - | TRBJ1-3
TGTGCCAGCAGACTGACAGGGAGGTGGAACACTGAAGCTTTCTTT | CASRLTGRWNTEAFF | TRBV6-1 | TRBD1 | - | TRBJ1-1
TGTGCCAGTAGTATAGGGACTAGCGGGACAGATACGCAGTATTTT | CASSIGTSGTDTQYF | TRBV19 | TRBD2 | few | TRBJ2-3
TGTGCCAGCAGTTACTCGGGCCTGCACTCCTACGAGCAGTACTTC | CASSYSGLHSYEQYF | TRBV6-5 | - | - | TRBJ2-7
TGCGCCAGCAGTCCCGGGACAGGAGGGAACATCAATCAGCCCCAGCATTTT | CASSPGTGGNINQPQHF | TRBV23-1 | TRBD1 | - | TRBJ1-5
TGTGCCAGCAGCTTAGGTCAGGGGGCTAGAGAGACCCAGTACTTC | CASSLGQGARETQYF | TRBV7-9 | TRBD1 | - | TRBJ2-5
TGCGCCAGCAGCGTCGGGACTAGCGGGAGTTTGTTAAAGGAGACCCAGTACTTC | CASSVGTSGSLLKETQYF | TRBV5-1 | TRBD2 | - | TRBJ2-5
TGTGCCAGCAGTGCCCGGGACAGAGGGTCCGGGGAGCTGTTTTTT | CASSARDRGSGELFF | TRBV6-1 | TRBD1 | - | TRBJ2-2
TGTGCCAGCTCGCCGCAGGGGACAGATACGCAGTATTTT | CASSPQGTDTQYF | TRBV2 | - | - | TRBJ2-3
TGTGCCAGCAACCGGCCCAGCCTCTATGGCTACACCTTC | CASNRPSLYGYTF | TRBV6-1 | - | once | TRBJ1-2
TGTGCCATCAGTGAAATAGCGTCCTTCCCCCGGTTCTTC | CAISEIASFPRFF | TRBV10-3 | - | once | TRBJ2-1
TGTGCCTGGAGTGGGTCACTAGCGGGAAGCTCCTACAATGAGCAGTTCTTC | CAWSGSLAGSSYNEQFF | TRBV30 | TRBD2 | - | TRBJ2-1
TGTGCCAGCAGTGCTCGGTCCCTTTCACCCCTCCACTTT | CASSARSLSPLHF | TRBV6-1 | - | - | TRBJ1-6
TGTGCCAGCAGCTTGGACCCCTACGAGCAGTACTTC | CASSLDPYEQYF | TRBV11-2 | - | - | TRBJ2-7
TGTGCCAGCAGCTTATCTGGGACAACTAATGAAAAACTGTTTTTT | CASSLSGTTNEKLFF | TRBV7-9 | - | - | TRBJ1-4
TGTGCCAGCAGCCCCACAGAGGTCGGGGGGCAGTACTTC | CASSPTEVGGQYF | TRBV7-9 | - | - | TRBJ2-7
TGTGCCAGCACCCTAACAATCGGAAACACCATATATTTT | CASTLTIGNTIYF | TRBV6-5 | - | - | TRBJ1-3